Sequencing of this T cell receptor (beta chain) was carried out in a study of T-cell memory formation after mild COVID-19. CDR3 size: 15 residues. V lost 6 bases and J lost 2; bases outside the gene matches: 9. This clonotype was observed a handful of times. TCRdb reprocessed the 5' RACE reads with MiXCR, giving one entry per CDR3 protein. This table has around 200,000 distinct CDR3 sequences, more than 9% appearing once. V gene TRBV12-3 or TRBV12-4 combines with J gene TRBJ2-5, with TRBD2 matching 7 bases. Sequenced: PBMCs or a T cell subset sorted from them (not recorded which). This receptor was identified in a man aged 18-30 years who had mild COVID-19 (a few samples of this study predate the infection). Cell type and time point are not known. CDR3 in amino acids: CASSRTTSPQETQYF. The CDR3 DNA is TGTGCCAGCAGCCGAACGACTAGCCCACAAGAGACCCAGTACTTC.